Given below is one T cell receptor (beta chain) in context. Its specificity is unknown. The sample comes from a study of cytomegalovirus exposure and HLA in healthy donors. About the study: Early on, a data release was issued that held about 85 million unique TCRs from HLA-typed donors. Study-wide points: Across all donors, roughly uniform sequencing depth was an assumption of the presence/absence analyses.

Primers included in the PCR were 60 Vbeta and 13 Jbeta primers. TCRdb's copy holds only in-frame clones and misses some; the assay was immunoSEQ multiplex PCR. The listing records about 110,000 clones. The V gene's germline CDR1 is LNHDA and CDR2 SQIVND (reference sequence). CDR3 length: 12 residues. The ends were cut back, 7 bases at V and 6 bases at J, with 12 bases in the middle. V is TRBV19 and J is TRBJ1-2; D possibly corresponds to TRBD1 (6 bases). The receptor was isolated from a man aged 40-49 years in good health and CMV-seropositive. The sample taken for sequencing was PBMCs. The CDR3 reads CASTHRQDGYTF. The CDR3 region has the DNA TGTGCCAGTACTCACCGACAGGATGGCTACACCTTC.